This T cell receptor (beta chain) was captured in a study of chemoradiotherapy in HPV16-positive cancers. Trimming took 3 bases from V and 2 from J; bases not matched to a gene: 11. This CDR3 has 17 residues. Germline assignment: CDR1 LNHNV and CDR2 YYDKDF (reference sequence). Repertoires were sampled repeatedly during chemoradiotherapy. Here immunoSEQ multiplex PCR was the method, and the copy in TCRdb shows in-frame clones only, minus some. Here the sample spans approximately 10,000 clones, about four fifths being singletons. The V gene is TRBV15, the J gene TRBJ2-3, with 7 positions matching TRBD1. This sequence was found in a human donor with HPV-associated anogenital cancer. This sample comprised blood, obtained from a patient who underwent chemoradiotherapy. The CDR3 DNA reads TGTGCCACCAGCAGGGCGGGCCAGGGGGAATTCACAGATACGCAGTATTTT. This codes for CATSRAGQGEFTDTQYF.